The 7 T cell receptor beta chains below all came from one sample that was sequenced in a study of regulatory T cells in long-lasting Graves disease. Relying on iRepertoire HTBI primers and Arm-PCR of CDR3 regions, the team built TCR beta libraries. One entry per CDR3 protein results from TCRdb running MiXCR on the multiplex PCR reads. The data contain 400,000 to 500,000 distinct CDR3 sequences, around 15% of them singletons. The sample's time point: newly diagnosed GD, antithyroid drugs for less than 3 months. The TCR library used RNA extracted from PBMCs. The data also belong to a second study, concerning T cells in Graves' hyperthyroidism and ophthalmopathy.

Sequences were derived from peripheral blood mononuclear cells (PBMCs), sampled at new diagnosis, from a patient treated with antithyroid drugs. The receptor set was obtained from a woman between 45 and 60 years old with Graves disease.

This clonotype has at least ten counts. The CDR3 loop reads CASSGLAGVGNEQFF. In DNA, the CDR3 is TGTGCCAGCAGCGGACTAGCGGGAGTTGGCAATGAGCAGTTCTTC. This rearrangement joins TRBV12-3 or TRBV12-4 to TRBJ2-1, with 13 bases lining up with TRBD2. J lost 6 bases, V lost 6 bases, and 5 bases had no gene match. This CDR3 has 15 residues.

This clonotype appeared a few times. V and J are TRBV7-6 and TRBJ2-7; a weak D match, TRBD2 (5 bases). The CDR3 consists of 13 residues. With 5 bases removed from V and 9 bases from J, the gap between germline ends came to 17 bases. Germline V gene lookup returns CDR1 SGHVS and CDR2 FNYEAQ. The CDR3 DNA sequence: TGTGCCAGCAGCCTTACAGCGTCGAGCGGGCAGTACTTC. It codes for CASSLTASSGQYF. The variable domain in full, completed from reference TRBV7-6 and TRBJ2-7, reads GAGVSQSPRYKVTKRGQDVALRCDPISGHVSLYWYRQALGQGPEFLTYFNYEAQQDKSGLPNDRFSAERPEGSISTLTIQRTEQRDSAMYRCASSLTASSGQYFGPGTRLTVT.

The chain employs TRBV10-3 and TRBJ2-1; 12 bases align to TRBD2. The CDR3 totals 16 residues. Trimming took 6 bases from V and 4 from J; bases not matched to a gene: 7. Germline CDR1 ENHRY, CDR2 SYGVKD. CDR3 amino acids: CAISTSGRPVYNEQFF. The CDR3 bases are TGTGCCATCAGCACTAGCGGGAGGCCGGTATACAATGAGCAGTTCTTC.

Comment on this clonotype: One junction end disagrees with the germline gene, perhaps due to a read error. This chain uses TRBV25-1 with TRBJ1-4; tentative D call: TRBD1 (6 bases). The CDR3 consists of 16 residues. CDR1 and CDR2 from the germline V gene are MGHDK and SYGVNS. The CDR3 protein is CTSRHLDRPTNEKLFF. CDR3 in DNA: TGTACCAGCAGGCATTTAGACAGGCCAACTAATGAAAAACTGTTTTTT.

This clonotype was picked up a small number of times. The V and J genes are TRBV6-2 or TRBV6-3 and TRBJ1-4, with D maybe TRBD1 (6 bases). The CDR3 runs to 14 residues. V lost 5 bases and J 4 bases, leaving 11 bases between the germline ends. Germline lookup yields CDR1 MNHEY and CDR2 SVGEGT. The CDR3 protein is CASSTGTYNEKLFF. The CDR3 DNA follows: TGTGCCAGCAGTACAGGGACGTATAATGAAAAACTGTTTTTT.

This clonotype has a count of ten or more. The chain is built from TRBV27 and TRBJ2-7; TRBD1 agrees at 9 bases. The junction had 17 bases not matched to a gene; V was cut back by 5 bases and J by 3 bases. The CDR3 has 18 residues. The germline V gene has CDR1 MNHEY and CDR2 SMNVEV (reference sequence). The CDR3 coding sequence is TGTGCCAGCAGTCCGTTATCCGCCGGGACAGGGAACTACTACGAGCAGTACTTC. Translating it yields CASSPLSAGTGNYYEQYF.

This clonotype has at least ten counts. V usage is TRBV12-3 or TRBV12-4 and J usage is TRBJ1-5, with D perhaps matching TRBD1 (5 bases). This CDR3 has 16 amino acids. Trimming removed 5 bases at V and 5 bases at J, with 19 bases between. The CDR3 here is CASSPGIRARDQPQHF. Written as DNA, the CDR3 is TGTGCCAGCAGTCCAGGGATCAGGGCGCGCGATCAGCCCCAGCATTTT.